The 13 T cell receptor beta chains below all came from one sample that was sequenced in a study of identical twins. TCRdb independently ran MiXCR on the 5' RACE reads; one entry per CDR3 protein. This table has 310,000 or so distinct CDR3 sequences, roughly 9.7% appearing once. In addition, the sample was reused for a study of yellow fever vaccine responses in identical twins.

Sequenced material: CD8+ T cells sorted from blood. The origin of the receptors is a woman younger than 30 in good health.

This clonotype was picked up a small number of times. The chain recombines TRBV4-1 with TRBJ2-7; D is possibly TRBD1 (5 bases). This CDR3 has 15 residues. V was cut by 0 bases and J by 4 bases, with 13 bases left in between. The germline V gene encodes CDR1 MGHRA and CDR2 YSYEKL. The CDR3 nucleotides read TGCGCCAGCAGCCAAGAAAGGCAGGGAACGTACGAGCAGTACTTC. Protein product: CASSQERQGTYEQYF.

This clonotype was counted between two and nine times. The CDR3 spells CASSADREIQPQHF. The CDR3 DNA reads TGTGCCAGCAGCGCGGACAGGGAGATACAGCCCCAGCATTTT. The genes are TRBV2 and TRBJ1-5; 8 bases map to TRBD1. The CDR3 consists of 14 residues. The germline gives CDR1 SNHLY, CDR2 FYNNEI. The V segment lost 6 bases and the J segment 7 bases; nucleotides outside the gene matches: 8.

This clonotype was detected ten times or more. The gene calls are TRBV7-9 and TRBJ2-7, with D perhaps given as TRBD1 or TRBD2 (5 bases each). The germline V and J ends were trimmed by 3 bases and 2 bases, with 11 bases remaining between them. The germline CDR1 and CDR2 sequences are SEHNR and FQNEAQ (reference sequence). The CDR3 has 14 residues. The CDR3 DNA is TGTGCCAGCAGCTTTTGGGACCAACCCTACGAGCAGTACTTC. Protein: CASSFWDQPYEQYF.

In its sample, this clonotype was seen many times. This chain links TRBV12-3 or TRBV12-4 with TRBJ2-1; D uncertain. V was cut by 3 bases and J by 5 bases, with 8 bases left in between. The CDR3 contains 13 residues. CDR3 sequence reads: CASSFGGNNEQFF. In nucleotides, the CDR3 is TGTGCCAGCAGTTTCGGCGGCAACAATGAGCAGTTCTTC.

V is TRBV6-2 or TRBV6-3 and J is TRBJ2-2, with D uncertain. With 6 bases removed from V and 4 bases from J, the gap between germline ends came to 9 bases. Germline V gene data show CDR1 as MNHEY and CDR2 as SVGEGT. This CDR3 region has 13 residues. CDR3 DNA sequence: TGTGCCAGCAGCCACTGGACCACCGGGGAGCTGTTTTTT. Amino acids: CASSHWTTGELFF.

This clonotype occurred a few times. This chain uses TRBV14 with TRBJ2-2, with TRBD1 as a possible D gene (6 bases). V gave up 1 base and J gave up 7 bases, with 13 bases separating them. There are 15 residues in the CDR3. Germline V gives CDR1 SGHDN, CDR2 FVKESK. The CDR3 region is CASSQVQGQDGELFF. The CDR3 coding sequence is TGTGCCAGCAGCCAAGTCCAGGGGCAGGACGGGGAGCTGTTTTTT.

The chain employs TRBV6-1 and TRBJ2-3; 8 positions match TRBD1. J was trimmed by 0 bases and V by 9 bases; bases with no gene match: 11. CDR1 is MNHNS and CDR2 is SASEGT in the germline V gene. This CDR3 spans 16 amino acids. The CDR3 DNA reads TGTGCCAGGATTGACAGGGGTCCCCCTAGCACAGATACGCAGTATTTT. This sequence encodes CARIDRGPPSTDTQYF.

The CDR3 spells CASSPDPNLIYEQYF. The CDR3 DNA reads as TGTGCCAGCAGTCCCGACCCGAACCTAATCTACGAGCAGTACTTC. The chain links TRBV3-1 to TRBJ2-7; D remains ambiguous. CDR1 and CDR2 (germline): LGHDT, YNNKEL (reference sequence). The CDR3 has 15 amino acids. Trimming stripped 6 bases from V and 3 bases from J, with 18 bases between.

This clonotype came up many times. This sequence joins TRBV28 and TRBJ2-4; D is perhaps TRBD2 (6 bases). Germline V gene lookup returns CDR1 MDHEN and CDR2 SYDVKM. This CDR3 comprises 16 residues. V shed 3 bases and J shed 0 bases, with 12 bases lying between them. CDR3: CASSLTGLLAKNIQYF. The CDR3, as DNA: TGTGCCAGCAGTTTGACGGGACTCTTAGCCAAAAACATTCAGTACTTC.

The rearrangement joins TRBV29-1 to TRBJ1-3, with D possibly TRBD1 on 5 matching bases. This CDR3 contains 12 residues. Germline CDR1 is SQVTM and CDR2 is ANQGSEA. V lost 6 bases, J lost 2 bases, and 8 bases lay in between. The CDR3 is CSVGQPGNTIYF. Here the CDR3 DNA reads TGCAGCGTGGGGCAGCCTGGAAACACCATATATTTT.

There are many counts of this clonotype. V and J are TRBV24-1 and TRBJ2-2; a possible D gene is TRBD2 (6 bases). Per the germline V gene, CDR1 is KGHDR and CDR2 is SFDVKD. This CDR3 is built from 14 residues. Between the trimmed V and J ends, which lost 7 bases and 3 bases, there was a span of 11 bases. DNA for the CDR3: TGTGCCACCAGGGGGCCGGGGGACACCGGGGAGCTGTTTTTT. Amino acid sequence: CATRGPGDTGELFF.

This clonotype has a handful of counts. Here the CDR3 DNA reads TGTGCCAGCAGTTTATGGAACAGGGGTCTGGACACCGGGGAGCTGTTTTTT. Translated, it gives CASSLWNRGLDTGELFF. The chain has TRBV28 and TRBJ2-2; 7 positions agree with TRBD1. The CDR3 is 17 residues long. Germline V gives CDR1 MDHEN, CDR2 SYDVKM. Trimming removed 0 bases from V and 3 bases from J; junction bases left unmatched: 7.

The V and J genes are TRBV11-2 and TRBJ2-3, with a weak D call TRBD1 (6 bases). The CDR3 covers 16 residues. V dropped 5 bases and J dropped 6 bases, with 21 bases sitting between them. Germline V gives CDR1 SGHAT, CDR2 FQNNGV. CDR3: CASSRTDVRIFDTQYF. For the CDR3, the DNA is TGTGCCAGCAGCAGGACAGACGTAAGGATTTTTGATACGCAGTATTTT.